One sample yielded the 23 T cell receptor beta chains listed below, sequenced in a study of blood T cell repertoires in COVID-19. Sequenced by immunoSEQ multiplex PCR; TCRdb stores in-frame clones only, minus some. The repertoire holds just under 350,000 clones, with over 70% as singletons. The sequencing input was peripheral blood. These receptors all stem from a woman in her 50s with COVID-19, enrolled during active disease.

The genes are TRBV5-4 and TRBJ2-2; TRBD2 agrees at 10 bases. The CDR3 is 17 amino acids. Germline CDR1 SGHNT, CDR2 YYREEE (reference sequence). V shed 5 bases and J 1 base; nucleotides not matched to a gene: 8. The CDR3 sequence is CASRSQIAGGNTGELFF. The CDR3 nucleotides read TGTGCCAGCAGAAGTCAAATAGCGGGAGGGAACACCGGGGAGCTGTTTTTT.

A few counts support this clone. The chain uses TRBV29-1 and TRBJ2-7; 10 bases are shared with TRBD2. V dropped 2 bases and J dropped 6; count of bases not matched to a gene: 4. Germline CDR1 reads SQVTM; CDR2 reads ANQGSEA. The CDR3 has 13 residues. The CDR3 loop is CSVELAGEGEQYF. The CDR3 nucleotides are TGCAGCGTTGAACTAGCGGGAGAGGGCGAGCAGTACTTC.

This chain links TRBV2 with TRBJ1-5; 9 bases align to TRBD1. The V segment lost 9 bases and the J segment 4 bases; nucleotides outside the gene matches: 4. The CDR3 spans 13 residues. Germline CDR1 reads SNHLY; CDR2 reads FYNNEI. The CDR3 region is CARGTGRNQPQHF. DNA of the CDR3: TGTGCCAGAGGGACAGGGAGAAATCAGCCCCAGCATTTT. The whole variable domain, filled in from reference TRBV2 and TRBJ1-5, reads EPEVTQTPSHQVTQMGQEVILRCVPISNHLYFYWYRQILGQKVEFLVSFYNNEISEKSEIFDDQFSVERPDGSNFTLKIRSTKLEDSAMYFCARGTGRNQPQHFGDGTRLSIL.

The chain employs TRBV7-6 and TRBJ1-2; D is perhaps TRBD1 (5 bases). Germline lookup yields CDR1 SGHVS and CDR2 FNYEAQ. The CDR3 sequence is 15 residues long. Trimming took 5 bases from V and 5 from J, leaving 18 bases between them. The CDR3: CASSLEIGAWYGYTF. In nucleotides, the CDR3 is TGTGCCAGCAGCCTTGAGATTGGGGCTTGGTATGGCTACACCTTC.

The chain combines TRBV18 with TRBJ2-1; 8 bases line up with TRBD2. Per germline, CDR1 KGHSH and CDR2 LQKENI. CDR3 length equals 16 residues. J was trimmed by 10 bases and V by 0 bases; bases with no gene match: 11. CDR3 sequence: CASSPPFSGRKDEQFF. CDR3 coding DNA: TGTGCCAGCTCACCACCTTTCAGCGGGAGAAAGGACGAGCAGTTCTTC. Filled out from reference TRBV18 and TRBJ2-1, the complete variable domain reads NAGVMQNPRHLVRRRGQEARLRCSPMKGHSHVYWYRQLPEEGLKFMVYLQKENIIDESGMPKERFSAEFPKEGPSILRIQQVVRGDSAAYFCASSPPFSGRKDEQFFGPGTRLTVL.

This clone was observed a few times. This chain joins TRBV6-5 and TRBJ1-1; D unclear. This CDR3 contains 14 residues. Germline lookup yields CDR1 MNHEY and CDR2 SVGAGI. Trimming took 6 bases from V and 3 from J, leaving 14 bases between them. In DNA, the CDR3 is TGTGCCAGCAGAGCCGCGGGGTCGGACACTGAAGCTTTCTTT. Translating gives CASRAAGSDTEAFF.

V is TRBV20-1 and J is TRBJ2-7; weak D call: TRBD2 (6 bases). Germline lookup yields CDR1 DFQATT and CDR2 SNEGSKA (reference sequence). The CDR3 covers 14 residues. The ends were cut back, 3 bases at V and 2 bases at J, with 14 bases in the middle. The CDR3 DNA follows: TGCAGTGCTAGTAGCGGAATCGGGCCCTACGAGCAGTACTTC. It is translated as CSASSGIGPYEQYF.

The V gene is TRBV7-2, the J gene TRBJ2-1; TRBD2 matches at 11 bases. The CDR3 contains 15 residues. Unmatched junction bases numbered 4, after V lost 1 base and J lost 8 bases. Germline V CDR1 and CDR2: SGHTA, FQGNSA. The CDR3, as DNA: TGTGCCAGCAGCTTAGTAGCGGGAGGGCCCCATGAGCAGTTCTTC. This encodes CASSLVAGGPHEQFF.

J is TRBJ2-7 and V is TRBV11-2; D unclear. The CDR3 spans 14 residues. Looked up from germline, CDR1 is SGHAT and CDR2 is FQNNGV. V was shortened by 2 bases and J by 0 bases, with 8 bases between the two germline ends. This CDR3 is CASSLLAGSYEQYF. The CDR3 bases are TGTGCCAGCAGCTTACTCGCAGGCTCCTACGAGCAGTACTTC.

The V gene is TRBV4-1, the J gene TRBJ2-5; TRBD2 matches 9 bases. Germline V gives CDR1 MGHRA, CDR2 YSYEKL. Trimming at V came to 1 base and at J to 4 bases, leaving 1 base not matched to a gene. The CDR3 covers 14 residues. The CDR3 bases are TGCGCCAGCAGCCAAGTTAGCGGGAGAGAGACCCAGTACTTC. As protein: CASSQVSGRETQYF.

CDR3 DNA: TGTGCCAGCAGTCCCCTAGCGGGGGCCCCCTACGAGCAGTACTTC. This translates into CASSPLAGAPYEQYF. The chain has TRBV27 and TRBJ2-7; 10 bases map to TRBD2. The CDR3 extends over 15 amino acids. Unmatched junction bases numbered 6, after V lost 5 bases and J lost 2 bases. Germline CDR1 is MNHEY and CDR2 is SMNVEV (reference sequence).

J is TRBJ2-5 and V is TRBV4-3; D perhaps matches TRBD2 (5 bases). The CDR3 totals 17 residues. V gave up 1 base and J gave up 5 bases, with 20 bases separating them. The germline V gene encodes CDR1 LGHNA and CDR2 YSLEER. CDR3 amino acids: CASSQVREPRPGETQYF. The DNA of the CDR3 is TGCGCCAGCAGCCAAGTTCGAGAGCCCCGGCCGGGGGAGACCCAGTACTTC.

The V gene is TRBV5-1, the J gene TRBJ2-1; unclear D gene. This CDR3 has 15 residues. Trimming cost V 1 base and J 7 bases, with 15 bases left between them. Germline CDR1 reads SGHRS; CDR2 reads YFSETQ. CDR3 sequence: CASSLSPQIGNEQFF. The CDR3 DNA reads TGCGCCAGCAGCTTGAGCCCTCAAATCGGGAATGAGCAGTTCTTC.

This clone was seen only once. The chain carries TRBV27 and TRBJ2-2; D might be TRBD1 (7 bases). The CDR3 has 18 residues. Trimming removed 7 bases at V and 1 base at J, with 22 bases between. CDR1 and CDR2 from the germline V gene are MNHEY and SMNVEV (reference sequence). CDR3 nucleotides: TGTGCCAGCACCAAAAATCCAGGGGGGTACCTGAACACCGGGGAGCTGTTTTTT. Its protein is CASTKNPGGYLNTGELFF.

The V and J genes are TRBV2 and TRBJ1-1; D uncertain. The V and J ends lost 10 bases and 9 bases respectively, with 18 bases between them. CDR3 length: 12 amino acids. Germline V gene lookup returns CDR1 SNHLY and CDR2 FYNNEI. CDR3 sequence: CATQIQVLKAFF. The DNA of the CDR3 is TGTGCCACCCAGATCCAGGTTCTTAAAGCTTTCTTT.

This sequence joins TRBV5-4 and TRBJ2-7, with 9 bases identical to TRBD2. There are 15 residues in the CDR3. The V segment lost 4 bases and the J segment 3 bases; nucleotides outside the gene matches: 8. Germline-derived CDR1 and CDR2 are SGHNT and YYREEE (reference sequence). Written as DNA, the CDR3 is TGTGCCAGCAGCCCCCCCGGGACTAGCAGCTACGAGCAGTACTTC. The encoded protein is CASSPPGTSSYEQYF.

This clone was recorded a few times. J is TRBJ1-1 and V is TRBV19; the D is unclear. The ends were cut back, 4 bases at V and 6 bases at J, with 6 bases in the middle. This CDR3 spans 11 amino acids. Germline V gene lookup returns CDR1 LNHDA and CDR2 SQIVND (reference sequence). This chain's CDR3 is CASSRESEAFF. The CDR3 DNA reads TGTGCCAGTAGTAGGGAGTCTGAAGCTTTCTTT.

The CDR3 protein is CSVGGPTRTDTQYF. DNA for the CDR3: TGCAGCGTAGGGGGCCCCACTCGCACAGATACGCAGTATTTT. The V and J genes are TRBV29-1 and TRBJ2-3; 7 bases are a match to TRBD1. With V trimmed by 6 bases and J by 1 base, 7 bases remained unmatched. There are 14 residues in the CDR3. Germline lookup yields CDR1 SQVTM and CDR2 ANQGSEA.

The chain links TRBV11-1 to TRBJ2-7; 7 bases are shared with TRBD1. This CDR3 comprises 15 residues. V lost 1 base and J lost 3; bases outside the gene matches: 6. Germline V lookup: CDR1 SGHAT, CDR2 FQDESV (reference sequence). CDR3 region: CASSLGGTVVYEQYF. CDR3 DNA: TGTGCCAGCAGCTTAGGGGGGACAGTCGTCTACGAGCAGTACTTC.

This clone turned up a few times. The chain carries TRBV5-5 and TRBJ2-1, with 11 bases fitting TRBD2. V was clipped by 1 base and J by 8 bases; unmatched bases: 2. The germline CDR1 and CDR2 sequences are SGHKS and YYEKEE (reference sequence). This CDR3 is built from 14 residues. This CDR3 is CASSLSLAGDEQFF. CDR3 nucleotides: TGTGCCAGCAGCTTGTCACTAGCGGGAGATGAGCAGTTCTTC.

This sequence joins TRBV18 and TRBJ1-3; 8 bases are a match to TRBD1. This CDR3 contains 17 residues. Germline lookup yields CDR1 KGHSH and CDR2 LQKENI. V lost 4 bases to trimming and J lost 0 bases; unmatched junction nucleotides: 8. CDR3 sequence: CASSQTGEARSGNTIYF. CDR3 DNA: TGTGCCAGCTCACAGACAGGGGAGGCCCGCTCTGGAAACACCATATATTTT.

The chain couples TRBV20-1 to TRBJ1-2; D not resolved. This CDR3 is built from 12 residues. CDR1 and CDR2 (germline): DFQATT, SNEGSKA (reference sequence). V was trimmed by 3 bases and J by 2 bases, leaving 7 bases between them. CDR3 protein: CSASPRNYGYTF. The CDR3, as DNA: TGCAGTGCTAGTCCCAGGAACTATGGCTACACCTTC.

The chain has TRBV6-1 and TRBJ1-5, with a tentative D call TRBD1 (6 bases). The CDR3 spans 13 residues. Trimming cost V 7 bases and J 2 bases, with 9 bases left between them. CDR1 is MNHNS and CDR2 is SASEGT in the germline V gene. CDR3 sequence: CASKAGGNQPQHF. The CDR3 coding sequence is TGTGCCAGCAAGGCAGGGGGCAATCAGCCCCAGCATTTT.